This T cell receptor beta chain is from a study of response to subunit inactivated influenza vaccine. Overall study results and limits: Authors suggested each seasonal flu vaccination may recruit only limited numbers of new T cells.

Via MiXCR, TCRdb re-called the RT-PCR reads, giving one row per CDR3 protein. The repertoire holds 600,000 to 850,000 distinct CDR3 sequences, with about 14% as singletons. V lost 5 bases to trimming and J lost 4 bases, with 9 bases between them. The CDR3 extends over 12 amino acids. The V gene's germline CDR1 is MNHEY and CDR2 SVGAGI. This clonotype occurred many times. What it binds is unknown. V gene TRBV6-5 combines with J gene TRBJ2-7, with D tentatively TRBD1 or TRBD2 (5 bases each). The sequencing used PBMCs from blood, collected approximately 15 days before vaccination. This receptor was taken from a man aged 50 to 59 who received an inactivated influenza vaccine. The CDR3 protein is CASSGDGYEQYF. The CDR3 DNA is TGTGCCAGCAGTGGGGACGGGTACGAGCAGTACTTC.